Many counts were recorded for the clone carrying this TCR beta chain. TCRdb reprocessed the PCR reads via MiXCR and lists one record per CDR3 protein. The sample holds approximately 93,000 distinct CDR3 sequences, around a quarter seen once. The entry originates in a study of molecular identifiers for immune sequencing clone quantification. From germline, CDR1 is LGHNA and CDR2 YSLEER. The ends were cut back, 4 bases at V and 3 bases at J, with 10 bases in the middle. CDR3 length: 13 residues. The TCR comes from a human donor in good health. Some libraries in this study had Jurkat cell RNA spiked in. Sequencing was performed on naive CD8+ T cells from blood, with Jurkat cell RNA spiked in. Subset meaning: FACS-sorted CD8+CD4-CCR7+CD45RA+ naive T cells. The rearrangement uses TRBV4-3 and TRBJ2-7; the D is unclear. CDR3 DNA: TGCGCCAGCAGCCCAGGACCGAGCTACGAGCAGTACTTC. Protein: CASSPGPSYEQYF.